This T cell receptor beta chain was sequenced in a study of radiation and T cells in renal cell carcinoma. Deletions cut 4 bases from V and 4 bases from J, with 15 bases between. Looked up from germline, CDR1 is SGDLS and CDR2 is YYNGEE. The length of the CDR3 is 16 residues. Study findings and constraints: In blood, top tumor clones expanded by 2 weeks, shrinking by 4. Pretreatment tumor biopsies were lacking, so baseline clonotypes are unknown.

This sample's time point: blood 4 weeks post-SBRT, at nephrectomy. Regarding treatment: 15 Gy SBRT to primary tumor, nephrectomy 4 weeks later. Nephrectomy followed 15 Gy stereotactic body radiation by 4 weeks. Regarding this clone: Its antigen is not known.

Profiling relied on immunoSEQ multiplex PCR, and the TCRdb table lists in-frame clones only, not all of them. Of tens of thousands of clones listed, 85% were seen once; the top ten hold more than 9%. The chain couples TRBV9 to TRBJ2-6; D ambiguous. This TCR was recovered from a man aged 50 to 60 with renal cell carcinoma. The material was blood, obtained from a patient whose treatment included radiotherapy and nephrectomy. CDR3 sequence: CASSPRWGGGANVLTF. The CDR3 DNA is TGTGCCAGCAGCCCTCGCTGGGGTGGCGGGGCCAACGTCCTGACTTTC.